These 28 T cell receptor beta chains were sequenced from one sample in a study of blood T cells in healthy people across ages. The second PCR ran about 6 to 12 cycles with a sample-barcoded 5' primer and J-beta primers. TCRdb ran MiXCR on the 5' RACE reads and lists one entry per CDR3 protein. The table shows about 1 million distinct CDR3 sequences, with less than 50% occurring only once. Sequencing was performed on blood. Receptors originate from a woman between 55 and 75 years old in good health.

A few counts support this clonotype. The V and J genes are TRBV27 and TRBJ2-1; 13 bases agree with TRBD2. V lost 7 bases to trimming and J lost 7 bases; unmatched junction nucleotides: 4. This CDR3 has 14 amino acids. The V gene's germline CDR1 is MNHEY and CDR2 SMNVEV (reference sequence). CDR3 in DNA: TGTGCCAGCAAGACTAGCGGGAGGAGGAATGAGCAGTTCTTC. Its protein is CASKTSGRRNEQFF.

This clonotype was seen a handful of times. The chain employs TRBV29-1 and TRBJ2-4, with 7 bases aligning to TRBD2. The germline V gene has CDR1 SQVTM and CDR2 ANQGSEA. J gave up 0 bases and V 0 bases, and 8 bases lay outside the gene matches. CDR3 size: 17 residues. The chain's CDR3 is CSVEDLASGLAKNIQYF. The CDR3 DNA sequence: TGCAGCGTTGAAGATCTGGCTAGCGGCCTAGCCAAAAACATTCAGTACTTC.

This chain uses TRBV6-2 or TRBV6-3 with TRBJ2-7, with 8 positions matching TRBD2. The CDR3 extends over 16 amino acids. J lost 0 bases, V lost 4 bases, and 8 bases had no gene match. The germline CDR1 and CDR2 sequences are MNHEY and SVGEGT. DNA for the CDR3: TGTGCCAGCAGTTCGGAAATAGCGGGGAGCTCCTACGAGCAGTACTTC. This gives the protein CASSSEIAGSSYEQYF.

The chain employs TRBV7-2 and TRBJ2-5; 9 bases match TRBD1. The V gene end was trimmed by 4 bases and the J gene end by 11 bases; junction bases not matched to a gene: 17. Germline V gene sequence: CDR1 SGHTA, CDR2 FQGNSA. The CDR3 sequence is 16 residues long. CDR3 protein: CASSSQTGGGVNEQYF. In nucleotides, the CDR3 is TGTGCCAGCAGCTCACAGACAGGGGGGGGGGTTAATGAGCAGTACTTC.

This clonotype was seen a few times. The chain combines TRBV2 with TRBJ1-5; a possible D gene is TRBD1 (5 bases). Trimming stripped 6 bases from V and 8 bases from J, with 11 bases between. Per the germline V gene, CDR1 is SNHLY and CDR2 is FYNNEI. The CDR3 is made up of 12 amino acids. The CDR3 is CASRGEVKPQHF. The CDR3 DNA reads as TGTGCCAGCAGAGGGGAGGTTAAGCCCCAGCATTTT.

The chain couples TRBV28 to TRBJ1-5; D call uncertain. CDR1 is MDHEN, CDR2 SYDVKM, per germline. The CDR3 runs to 15 residues. Trimming took 3 bases from V and 3 from J, leaving 12 bases between them. CDR3 bases: TGTGCCAGCAGTTTGTTGGCGGGAGCCAATCAGCCCCAGCATTTT. This gives the protein CASSLLAGANQPQHF.

This chain connects TRBV3-1 to TRBJ2-7; D tentatively fits TRBD1 or TRBD2 (6 bases each). Per the germline V gene, CDR1 is LGHDT and CDR2 is YNNKEL (reference sequence). Trimming shortened V by 6 bases and J by 5 bases, and 23 bases separated the two germline ends. The CDR3 runs to 16 residues. CDR3 loop: CASSPRSVRGADEQYF. CDR3 coding DNA: TGTGCCAGCAGTCCAAGGTCGGTAAGGGGGGCAGACGAGCAGTACTTC.

This clonotype was seen more than once but under ten times. The chain is built from TRBV21-1 and TRBJ1-5; no DNA check was done on the table's D call, TRBD1. TRBV21-1 is annotated as a pseudogene. The length of the CDR3 is 13 residues. As DNA, the CDR3 is TGTGCCAGCGCCGGCAGGGGTGATCAGCCCCAGCATTTT. The encoded protein is CASAGRGDQPQHF.

This clonotype has a handful of counts. The chain combines TRBV7-9 with TRBJ2-3; D is tentatively TRBD1 or TRBD2 (5 bases each). This CDR3 has 13 amino acids. Germline V gives CDR1 SEHNR, CDR2 FQNEAQ (reference sequence). The germline V and J ends were trimmed by 7 bases and 6 bases, with 14 bases remaining between them. The CDR3 nucleotides read TGTGCCAGCAACCGGGACCCGCCGGATACGCAGTATTTT. This encodes CASNRDPPDTQYF.

This chain joins TRBV7-6 and TRBJ1-2, with D perhaps TRBD1 (5 bases). Germline V lookup: CDR1 SGHVS, CDR2 FNYEAQ. This CDR3 comprises 14 residues. The V end was cut by 5 bases, the J end by 4 bases, with 14 bases between. The CDR3 DNA reads as TGTGCCAGCAGCCCAGGCCCAGGGACCTATGGCTACACCTTC. It yields the protein CASSPGPGTYGYTF.

This chain uses TRBV3-1 with TRBJ1-1; no firm D call. In germline, CDR1 is LGHDT, CDR2 YNNKEL (reference sequence). This CDR3 contains 13 residues. The V gene lost 3 bases and the J gene lost 4 bases, with 9 bases spanning the gap. CDR3: CASSHGMGTEAFF. The CDR3 nucleotides read TGTGCCAGCAGCCACGGGATGGGCACTGAAGCTTTCTTT.

This chain links TRBV24-1 with TRBJ2-1; TRBD1 matches at 9 bases. Losses at the gene ends were 3 bases for V and 3 bases for J; bases not matched to a gene: 5. This CDR3 is built from 16 residues. The germline V gene encodes CDR1 KGHDR and CDR2 SFDVKD. CDR3 sequence: CATSDQDRGFYNEQFF. In DNA form, the CDR3 reads TGTGCCACCAGTGATCAGGACAGGGGCTTCTACAATGAGCAGTTCTTC.

The V and J genes are TRBV29-1 and TRBJ2-1; D unresolved. The V and J ends lost 4 bases and 4 bases respectively, with 8 bases between them. This CDR3 contains 12 residues. From germline, CDR1 is SQVTM and CDR2 ANQGSEA. CDR3: CSVVAGYNEQFF. In DNA, the CDR3 is TGCAGCGTTGTCGCAGGATACAATGAGCAGTTCTTC.

This rearrangement joins TRBV12-3 or TRBV12-4 to TRBJ1-2, with 8 bases that match TRBD1. The J segment lost 12 bases and the V segment lost 5 bases, leaving 8 bases of the junction unmatched. The length of the CDR3 is 12 residues. The chain's CDR3 is CASSPGQGVDTF. CDR3 nucleotide sequence: TGTGCCAGCAGTCCCGGACAGGGCGTTGACACCTTC.

In this sample, this clonotype turned up a few times. The V and J genes are TRBV11-2 and TRBJ2-1; TRBD2 agrees at 13 bases. Germline assignment: CDR1 SGHAT and CDR2 FQNNGV. The CDR3 loop spans 20 amino acids. V dropped 3 bases and J dropped 6; count of bases not matched to a gene: 17. Here the CDR3 reads CASSFGDLGLAGATGNEQFF. Written as DNA, the CDR3 is TGTGCCAGCAGCTTTGGCGATTTAGGACTAGCGGGAGCTACTGGCAATGAGCAGTTCTTC. Drawing the rest from reference TRBV11-2 and TRBJ2-1, the complete variable domain is EAGVAQSPRYKIIEKRQSVAFWCNPISGHATLYWYQQILGQGPKLLIQFQNNGVVDDSQLPKDRFSAERLKGVDSTLKIQPAKLEDSAVYLCASSFGDLGLAGATGNEQFFGPGTRLTVL.

This chain uses TRBV12-3 or TRBV12-4 with TRBJ2-5; TRBD2 matches 10 bases. The CDR3 sequence is 14 residues long. The V gene end was trimmed by 3 bases and the J gene end by 4 bases; junction bases not matched to a gene: 2. Here the CDR3 reads CASSFGTSAETQYF. In DNA, the CDR3 is TGTGCCAGCAGTTTCGGGACTAGCGCAGAGACCCAGTACTTC.

This clonotype was found many times. This sequence joins TRBV3-1 and TRBJ2-1; 8 bases map to TRBD2. CDR1 LGHDT and CDR2 YNNKEL come from the germline V gene (reference sequence). The CDR3 runs 16 residues. V gave up 1 base and J gave up 8 bases; unmatched junction bases: 10. The CDR3 region has the DNA TGTGCCAGCAGCCAAGGGACCACTAGCGGAATATATGAGCAGTTCTTC. Amino acid sequence: CASSQGTTSGIYEQFF.

This clonotype was seen only a few times. CDR3 bases: TGTGCCAGCAGCCCTAGCGGGACGCTCTCCTACAATGAGCAGTTCTTC. It codes for CASSPSGTLSYNEQFF. J is TRBJ2-1 and V is TRBV7-2, with 9 bases fitting TRBD2. This CDR3 has 16 amino acids. V was pared by 5 bases and J by 0 bases, with 5 bases of the junction left unmatched. From germline, CDR1 is SGHTA and CDR2 FQGNSA.

This clonotype was counted a few times. CDR3 region: CASSSEGVTDNEQFF. The CDR3 nucleotides read TGTGCCAGCAGTTCCGAGGGAGTCACGGACAATGAGCAGTTCTTC. J is TRBJ2-1 and V is TRBV12-3 or TRBV12-4; a possible D gene is TRBD2 (5 bases). This CDR3 region has 15 residues. Trimming cost V 4 bases and J 5 bases, with 15 bases left between them.

This clonotype was seen ten or more times. The V gene is TRBV7-6, the J gene TRBJ2-3; D possibly matches TRBD1 or TRBD2 (5 bases each). The CDR3 is made up of 14 amino acids. Looked up from germline, CDR1 is SGHVS and CDR2 is FNYEAQ. The V end was cut by 1 base, the J end by 3 bases, with 8 bases between. As DNA, the CDR3 is TGTGCCAGCAGCTTAGGAGGGGTAACAGATACGCAGTATTTT. It translates to CASSLGGVTDTQYF.

V and J are TRBV4-1 and TRBJ2-1; TRBD2 is a possible D gene (6 bases). This CDR3 region has 13 residues. Germline V lookup: CDR1 MGHRA, CDR2 YSYEKL. Trimming cost V 1 base and J 10 bases, with 11 bases left between them. This CDR3 is CASSQAGGSEQFF. CDR3 sequence (DNA): TGCGCCAGCAGCCAAGCCGGGGGTAGCGAGCAGTTCTTC.

This chain connects TRBV14 to TRBJ1-1, with D tentatively TRBD1 (6 bases). Looked up from germline, CDR1 is SGHDN and CDR2 is FVKESK. The CDR3 contains 13 residues. Trimming took off 0 bases at V and 4 bases at J, with 6 bases between the two ends. For the CDR3, the DNA is TGTGCCAGCAGCCAAGAGGACAGCACTGAAGCTTTCTTT. This translates into CASSQEDSTEAFF.

This chain uses TRBV4-1 with TRBJ1-2; 7 nucleotides align to TRBD1. The CDR3 has 15 residues. The junction had 8 bases not matched to a gene; V was cut back by 3 bases and J by 4 bases. Germline CDR1 is MGHRA and CDR2 is YSYEKL. CDR3: CASSQGARDSYGYTF. The CDR3 coding sequence is TGCGCCAGCAGCCAGGGGGCCCGGGACAGCTATGGCTACACCTTC.

This clonotype was recorded a few times. J is TRBJ2-7 and V is TRBV15; 11 bases fit TRBD1. The CDR3 sequence is 15 residues long. V dropped 0 bases and J dropped 7; count of bases not matched to a gene: 5. From germline, CDR1 is LNHNV and CDR2 YYDKDF (reference sequence). The CDR3 coding sequence is TGTGCCACCAGCAGAGATGGGACAGGGGGTGGTGAGCAGTACTTC. This sequence encodes CATSRDGTGGGEQYF.

This clonotype was picked up one time. The chain recombines TRBV3-1 with TRBJ1-2; 8 bases fit TRBD1. The CDR3 sequence is 13 residues long. Germline CDR1 reads LGHDT; CDR2 reads YNNKEL (reference sequence). Trimming cost V 4 bases and J 6 bases; bases outside gene matches: 4. The CDR3 coding sequence is TGTGCCAGCAGCCGATTACAGGGGGATGGCTACACCTTC. Translated: CASSRLQGDGYTF.

This clonotype showed up just a few times. This rearrangement joins TRBV29-1 to TRBJ2-7; 7 bases fit TRBD1. Germline V gene lookup returns CDR1 SQVTM and CDR2 ANQGSEA. This CDR3 has 13 residues. The trim removed 5 bases at V and 3 bases at J, leaving 7 bases unmatched. The CDR3 spells CSVMTGWNYEQYF. CDR3 nucleotide sequence: TGCAGCGTTATGACAGGGTGGAACTACGAGCAGTACTTC.

The chain combines TRBV4-2 with TRBJ2-7, with D perhaps TRBD2 (7 bases). The germline gives CDR1 LGHNA, CDR2 YNFKEQ. CDR3 size: 17 residues. The ends were cut back, 0 bases at V and 2 bases at J, with 17 bases in the middle. DNA for the CDR3: TGTGCCAGCAGCCAAGAAGGGGGGGAGAGTACCCCCTACGAGCAGTACTTC. Residues: CASSQEGGESTPYEQYF.

This clonotype was observed a few times. This sequence joins TRBV7-2 and TRBJ2-3, with 10 bases fitting TRBD2. Germline V CDR1 and CDR2: SGHTA, FQGNSA. There are 16 residues in the CDR3. The trim removed 4 bases at V and 1 base at J, leaving 5 bases unmatched. CDR3 DNA: TGTGCCAGCAGCTCACTTGGACTAGCGGGCACAGATACGCAGTATTTT. Translated, it gives CASSSLGLAGTDTQYF.